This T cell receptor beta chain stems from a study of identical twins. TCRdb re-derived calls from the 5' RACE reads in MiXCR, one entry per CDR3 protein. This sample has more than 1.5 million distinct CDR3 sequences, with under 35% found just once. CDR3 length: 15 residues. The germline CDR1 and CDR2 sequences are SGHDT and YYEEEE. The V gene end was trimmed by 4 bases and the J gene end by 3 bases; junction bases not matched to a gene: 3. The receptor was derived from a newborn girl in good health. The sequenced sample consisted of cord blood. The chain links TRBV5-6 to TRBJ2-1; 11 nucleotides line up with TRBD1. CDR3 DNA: TGTGCCAGCAGCCGGGACAGGGGGATCTACAATGAGCAGTTCTTC. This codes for CASSRDRGIYNEQFF.